These T cell receptor beta chains were read from a single sample in a study of blood T cell repertoires in COVID-19. TCRdb keeps only in-frame clones here, not all; method: immunoSEQ multiplex PCR. The sample contains 55,000 to 75,000 clones, about four fifths of which appear only once. Sequencing was carried out using peripheral blood. These TCRs come from a human donor in a cohort sampled during active COVID-19. Both conserved end residues are part of each CDR3. Each record gives: V gene, clone size, CDR3 length, J gene, D gene, CDR3 protein, CDR3 DNA. D genes are given only for firm matches. Size is omitted from some rows. Given values are once, few, many or a class for expanded clones.

TRBV18	NA	12	TRBJ2-1	NA	CASSPTDNEQFF	TGTGCCAGCTCACCAACGGACAATGAGCAGTTCTTC
TRBV5-1	few	14	TRBJ2-7	TRBD1	CASSQGQGGYEQYF	TGCGCCAGCAGCCAGGGACAGGGAGGCTACGAGCAGTACTTC
TRBV19	NA	15	TRBJ2-3	NA	CASSPSGPSTDTQYF	TGTGCCAGTAGCCCCAGCGGGCCTAGCACAGATACGCAGTATTTT
TRBV5-4	NA	14	TRBJ1-1	NA	CASSSSQETLNAFF	TGTGCCAGCAGCAGTTCACAGGAAACACTGAACGCTTTCTTT
TRBV5-1	once	14	TRBJ2-7	TRBD2	CASSLAGTLYEQYF	TGCGCCAGCAGCTTAGCGGGAACTCTTTACGAGCAGTACTTC
TRBV19	NA	14	TRBJ1-2	NA	CASSNRRAGYGYTF	TGTGCCAGTAGTAATCGGCGCGCGGGCTATGGCTACACCTTC
TRBV29-1	once	11	TRBJ2-1	NA	CSVGGASEQFF	TGCAGCGTGGGCGGGGCAAGTGAGCAGTTCTTC
TRBV7-9	NA	16	TRBJ2-2	TRBD2	CASSSKAGGPSSELFF	TGTGCCAGCAGCTCTAAGGCGGGAGGGCCTTCTTCGGAGCTGTTTTTT
TRBV5-5	NA	15	TRBJ2-2	TRBD1	CASSVTGGDTGELFF	TGTGCCAGCAGCGTTACAGGGGGAGACACCGGGGAGCTGTTTTTT
TRBV4-2	NA	16	TRBJ1-3	NA	CASSQPTAGSGNTIYF	TGTGCCAGCAGCCAACCGACAGCAGGCTCTGGAAACACCATATATTTT
TRBV9	NA	14	TRBJ1-6	NA	CASSVEVGGSPLHF	TGTGCCAGCAGCGTAGAGGTGGGGGGTTCACCCCTCCACTTT
TRBV30	NA	14	TRBJ2-2	NA	CAWSVLRGTGELFF	TGTGCCTGGAGTGTACTTAGGGGCACCGGGGAGCTGTTTTTT
TRBV18	NA	16	TRBJ1-2	NA	CASSPQTGSSNYGYTF	TGTGCCAGCTCACCACAGACAGGTTCCAGCAACTATGGCTACACCTTC
TRBV29-1	NA	16	TRBJ2-1	TRBD2	CSVEDSPRLAGAEQFF	TGCAGCGTTGAAGATTCCCCCCGGCTAGCGGGAGCTGAGCAGTTCTTC
TRBV25-1	NA	13	TRBJ1-1	TRBD1	CASRGGQGTKSFF	TGTGCCAGCAGGGGGGGACAGGGAACGAAAAGTTTCTTT
TRBV5-1	NA	15	TRBJ1-2	NA	CASSSHRGQNYGYTF	TGCGCCAGTAGCTCCCACCGGGGACAAAACTATGGCTACACCTTC
TRBV7-3	NA	14	TRBJ2-7	NA	CASSSFGNSPEQYF	TGTGCCAGCAGCTCCTTCGGGAATAGTCCCGAGCAGTACTTC
TRBV21-1	few	16	TRBJ1-1	NA	CASSKERATAPFEAFF	TGTGCCAGCAGCAAAGAGAGGGCGACGGCCCCCTTTGAAGCTTTCTTT
TRBV30	few	13	TRBJ1-2	NA	CAWSILGTGGYTF	TGTGCCTGGAGTATCCTGGGGACTGGTGGCTACACCTTC
TRBV5-1	few	12	TRBJ2-7	NA	CASSLQGREQYF	TGCGCCAGCAGCTTACAGGGAAGGGAGCAGTACTTC
TRBV30	NA	12	TRBJ1-6	NA	CAFRDYNSPLHF	TGTGCCTTCAGGGACTATAATTCACCCCTCCACTTT
TRBV19	few	12	TRBJ1-3	NA	CATGTAGNTIYF	TGTGCCACCGGGACTGCTGGAAACACCATATATTTT
TRBV3-1/TRBV3-2	NA	10	TRBJ2-4	NA	CPDPGDIQYF	TGCCCCGACCCCGGAGACATTCAGTACTTC
TRBV28	NA	14	TRBJ2-7	TRBD2	CASRPGGVSDEQYF	TGTGCCAGCAGGCCCGGGGGGGTTAGCGACGAGCAGTACTTC
TRBV4-2	NA	18	TRBJ2-5	TRBD2	CASSQRLAAGAIQETQYF	TGTGCCAGCAGCCAGAGACTAGCGGCGGGAGCCATCCAAGAGACCCAGTACTTC
TRBV9	NA	16	TRBJ2-5	NA	CASRIPVRRGQETQYF	TGTGCCAGCAGGATCCCGGTCCGGAGGGGCCAAGAGACCCAGTACTTC
TRBV7-6	NA	15	TRBJ2-5	NA	CASSLGAGRQETQYF	TGTGCCAGCAGCTTAGGTGCGGGACGCCAAGAGACCCAGTACTTC
TRBV4-3	NA	14	TRBJ2-5	NA	CASSQGGPRETQYF	TGCGCCAGCAGCCAAGGTGGTCCGAGGGAGACCCAGTACTTC
TRBV19	NA	15	TRBJ1-2	TRBD1	CASSSRQGSNYGYTF	TGTGCCAGTAGTAGCCGACAGGGCTCTAACTATGGCTACACCTTC
TRBV25-1	NA	15	TRBJ1-1	TRBD1	CASSESGTVNTEAFF	TGTGCCAGCAGTGAATCTGGGACAGTGAACACTGAAGCTTTCTTT
TRBV5-1	NA	14	TRBJ2-1	NA	CASRMDSIYNEQFF	TGCGCCAGCCGCATGGACAGTATCTACAATGAGCAGTTCTTC
TRBV7-2	NA	15	TRBJ1-4	TRBD1	CASSRDRGFGEKLFF	TGTGCCAGCAGCCGGGACAGGGGTTTCGGGGAAAAACTGTTTTTT
TRBV28	few	14	TRBJ1-5	NA	CASSSRTSNQPQHF	TGTGCCAGCAGTTCCCGTACAAGCAATCAGCCCCAGCATTTT
TRBV20-1	once	14	TRBJ2-5	TRBD2	CSASYGRERETQYF	TGCAGTGCTAGTTACGGGCGGGAGCGAGAGACCCAGTACTTC
TRBV10-2	NA	13	TRBJ2-7	NA	CASSRDSGYEQYF	TGCGCCAGCAGTCGGGACAGCGGGTACGAGCAGTACTTC
TRBV25-1	NA	14	TRBJ2-7	TRBD1	CASSDLDRAYEQYF	TGTGCCAGCAGTGACCTTGACAGGGCCTACGAGCAGTACTTC
TRBV6-5	NA	12	TRBJ2-7	TRBD1	CASSYGTAEQYF	TGTGCCAGCAGTTACGGGACAGCCGAGCAGTACTTC
TRBV5-6	NA	12	TRBJ2-3	NA	CASSLSEYTQYF	TGTGCCAGCAGCTTGTCGGAGTATACGCAGTATTTT
TRBV6-2/TRBV6-3	NA	15	TRBJ2-5	TRBD2	CASSYSGGRGETQYF	TGTGCCAGCAGTTACTCCGGCGGGAGGGGAGAGACCCAGTACTTC
TRBV6-5	NA	12	TRBJ1-2	TRBD1	CATRQGNYGYTF	TGTGCCACGAGACAGGGGAACTATGGCTACACCTTC
TRBV7-8	NA	15	TRBJ2-7	TRBD2	CACNLAGGIPYEQYF	TGTGCCTGCAACCTAGCGGGAGGGATTCCCTACGAGCAGTACTTC
TRBV5-6	NA	13	TRBJ2-1	TRBD1	CASSYDRGNEQFF	TGTGCCAGCAGCTACGACAGGGGAAATGAGCAGTTCTTC
TRBV27	NA	15	TRBJ2-3	NA	CASRLTVPPVDTQYF	TGTGCCAGCAGACTAACCGTCCCCCCCGTAGATACGCAGTATTTT
TRBV7-2	NA	16	TRBJ2-7	TRBD2	CASSTTSSGNTYEQYF	TGTGCCAGCAGCACCACCTCTAGCGGGAATACCTACGAGCAGTACTTC
TRBV21-1	NA	20	TRBJ2-7	NA	CASSKAVASGWLGSSYEQYF	TGTGCCAGCAGCAAAGCGGTGGCTAGCGGGTGGTTGGGGAGCTCCTACGAGCAGTACTTC
TRBV5-1	NA	14	TRBJ2-7	TRBD1	CASSLEQGSYEQYF	TGCGCCAGCAGCTTGGAACAGGGGTCCTACGAGCAGTACTTC